The T cell receptor beta chain under discussion was sequenced for a study of breast tumors, draining lymph nodes, adjacent tissues (dated by TCRdb to the mid-2010s). With regard to the full study: Breast cancer patients provided tumor, adjacent nontumor tissue and axillary lymph nodes, and the study compared the TCR beta repertoires across these three sources. In human breast cancer, the study set out to assess how tumor, surrounding tissue and draining lymph node repertoires relate to one another and whether T cells might be exchanged between them. Study-wide conclusions, independent of this receptor: A scenario in which most tumor T cells derive from the lymph node and then expand within tumor tissue was judged to be consistent with the data. T-cell repertoire diversity in tumors was found to be lower than in lymph nodes but higher than in nontumor tissue, and preferential V and J gene usage was observed. Tumor and nontumor tissue repertoires were significantly more similar in luminal-like than in basal-like breast cancer. The study presented the conclusion that tumor T cells originate in lymph nodes as consistent with a hypothesis, not as something directly demonstrated.

Sequencing used an Illumina HiSeq 2000. Multiplex PCR amplification was used to generate the TCR beta chain libraries. The amplified TCR beta chain products were analyzed by high-throughput sequencing. TCRdb applied fastp at Q25 and MiXCR to the public reads, then kept only in-frame beta chains. All rows with the same CDR3 protein become a single entry with the most common DNA and genes. The sample yields tens of thousands of distinct CDR3 sequences; roughly 39% were counted once. The ten largest account for roughly a tenth of the sample. The germline V gene supplies CDR1 SGHTA and CDR2 FQGNSA. The CDR3 contains 15 residues, cysteine and phenylalanine counted. CDR3 DNA only is kept here, 45 bases in frame from base 1. Relative to germline, V is missing 5 bases and J is missing 6 bases, with 12 bases of the junction outside any gene match. This clonotype appeared a single time. Its antigen remains undetermined. No clone much larger than this one lies a single base away; base qualities are absent. A lone read gives weak evidence.

This receptor was taken from a female donor with breast cancer. Some clones in this sample may be carry-over from other donors' samples. Recombination joined TRBV7-2 with TRBJ2-7, with 8 bases in between that match TRBD1. The sample consisted of breast tumor tissue. The nucleotides read TGTGCCAGCAGCCACAGTCGGACAGGGCGAGGCGAGCAGTACTTC. This encodes CASSHSRTGRGEQYF.